Below are 28 T cell receptor beta chains sequenced from a single sample in a study of PD-1 blockade in mismatch repair-deficient tumors. Sequenced by immunoSEQ multiplex PCR; TCRdb stores in-frame clones only, minus some. The table lists approximately 22,000 clones, almost 85% of them singletons. The sequenced sample was peripheral blood, obtained 2 weeks after starting pembrolizumab. Receptors were obtained from an adult with mismatch repair-deficient cancer.

This rearrangement joins TRBV30 to TRBJ2-1, with 9 bases fitting TRBD2. The germline V gene encodes CDR1 GTSNPN and CDR2 SVGIG (reference sequence). This CDR3 contains 14 residues. With V trimmed by 5 bases and J by 8 bases, 10 bases remained unmatched. This CDR3 reads CAWSLAGPNDEQFF. CDR3 coding DNA: TGTGCCTGGTCACTAGCGGGCCCTAACGATGAGCAGTTCTTC. Full variable domain (remainder filled in from reference TRBV30 and TRBJ2-1): SQTIHQWPATLVQPVGSPLSLECTVEGTSNPNLYWYRQAAGRGLQLLFYSVGIGQISSEVPQNLSASRPQDRQFILSSKKLLLSDSGFYLCAWSLAGPNDEQFFGPGTRLTVL.

The chain combines TRBV5-1 with TRBJ2-2; tentatively, D is TRBD1 (5 bases). Trimming shortened V by 1 base and J by 0 bases, and 10 bases separated the two germline ends. CDR3 length equals 16 residues. Germline CDR1 SGHRS, CDR2 YFSETQ. The CDR3 sequence: CASSLSTAANTGELFF. Written as DNA, the CDR3 is TGCGCCAGCAGCTTGTCGACAGCCGCGAACACCGGGGAGCTGTTTTTT.

This clone appeared a few times. The chain couples TRBV27 to TRBJ2-5; possibly TRBD2 for D (7 bases). Germline CDR1 is MNHEY and CDR2 is SMNVEV (reference sequence). The V end was cut by 5 bases, the J end by 1 base, with 11 bases between. The CDR3 consists of 14 residues. The CDR3 sequence is CASSRRGLQETQYF. CDR3 coding DNA: TGTGCCAGCAGTAGGCGGGGGCTCCAAGAGACCCAGTACTTC.

Worth noting for this clone: This specimen includes other DNA sequences encoding the same CDR3. The chain links TRBV11-2 to TRBJ2-7; the D is unclear. Trimming cost V 1 base and J 5 bases, with 6 bases left between them. Germline V gives CDR1 SGHAT, CDR2 FQNNGV. The CDR3 totals 12 residues. As DNA, the CDR3 is TGTGCCAGCAGCTTAGCAGTAGACGAGCAGTACTTC. It translates to CASSLAVDEQYF. Combining the CDR3 with reference TRBV11-2 and TRBJ2-7 gives the whole variable domain EAGVAQSPRYKIIEKRQSVAFWCNPISGHATLYWYQQILGQGPKLLIQFQNNGVVDDSQLPKDRFSAERLKGVDSTLKIQPAKLEDSAVYLCASSLAVDEQYFGPGTRLTVT.

The chain links TRBV6-1 to TRBJ2-7, with 7 nucleotides matching TRBD1. V lost 5 bases, J lost 9 bases, and 10 bases stayed unmatched. This CDR3 spans 13 amino acids. Germline V gene sequence: CDR1 MNHNS, CDR2 SASEGT. The CDR3 reads CASSRETGPGQYF. CDR3 DNA: TGTGCCAGCAGTCGAGAGACAGGGCCGGGGCAGTACTTC.

This chain joins TRBV7-2 and TRBJ2-7, with 7 bases identical to TRBD1. Trimming removed 3 bases from V and 3 bases from J; junction bases left unmatched: 5. CDR1 is SGHTA and CDR2 is FQGNSA in the germline V gene. This CDR3 contains 14 residues. CDR3 protein: CASSLDRYHYEQYF. The CDR3 region has the DNA TGTGCCAGCAGCTTGGACAGGTACCACTACGAGCAGTACTTC.

This clone appeared once. The chain carries TRBV4-2 and TRBJ2-4; 8 bases map to TRBD1. The CDR3 runs to 16 residues. Germline V gives CDR1 LGHNA, CDR2 YNFKEQ. V shed 5 bases, J shed 3 bases, and the junction held 9 bases outside the gene matches. This CDR3 is CASSEWDRSDKNIQYF. CDR3 DNA: TGTGCCAGCAGCGAATGGGACAGGAGTGACAAAAACATTCAGTACTTC.

J is TRBJ2-2 and V is TRBV2; D is unclear. The CDR3 loop spans 14 amino acids. The germline V gene encodes CDR1 SNHLY and CDR2 FYNNEI. Between the trimmed V and J ends, which lost 8 bases and 0 bases, there was a span of 10 bases. The CDR3 DNA is TGTGCCAGCCTAGAGGATACGAACACCGGGGAGCTGTTTTTT. This codes for CASLEDTNTGELFF.

The V and J genes are TRBV19 and TRBJ1-1; 7 bases agree with TRBD1. This CDR3 comprises 14 residues. The germline V gene has CDR1 LNHDA and CDR2 SQIVND (reference sequence). V lost 3 bases and J lost 5; bases outside the gene matches: 6. The CDR3 spells CASSMRGRETEAFF. The CDR3 DNA is TGTGCCAGTAGTATGAGGGGGCGCGAGACTGAAGCTTTCTTT.

This chain uses TRBV10-3 with TRBJ1-2; possibly TRBD1 for D (5 bases). Germline lookup yields CDR1 ENHRY and CDR2 SYGVKD. V lost 11 bases and J lost 5, with 12 bases in between. CDR3 length: 11 amino acids. CDR3 amino acids: CASGGSYGYTF. The CDR3 nucleotides read TGTGCCTCGGGGGGATCTTATGGCTACACCTTC.

This chain connects TRBV5-1 to TRBJ1-1; D is ambiguous. The germline gives CDR1 SGHRS, CDR2 YFSETQ. Trimming left V 2 bases short and J 7 bases short, with 12 bases between. The CDR3 is 13 amino acids. Here the CDR3 DNA reads TGCGCCAGCAGCTTAGACGGTGATTTTGAAGCTTTCTTT. Encoded protein: CASSLDGDFEAFF.

This rearrangement joins TRBV18 to TRBJ2-7; 11 bases agree with TRBD1. The V gene's germline CDR1 is KGHSH and CDR2 LQKENI. The V gene end was trimmed by 6 bases and the J gene end by 4 bases; junction bases not matched to a gene: 8. This CDR3 is built from 15 residues. This CDR3 is CASSRDRGVTYEQYF. DNA for the CDR3: TGTGCCAGCTCGCGGGACAGGGGGGTAACATACGAGCAGTACTTC.

This clone is medium-sized by share. The rearrangement joins TRBV5-4 to TRBJ1-1, with D hard to call. Germline lookup yields CDR1 SGHNT and CDR2 YYREEE (reference sequence). V shed 5 bases and J shed 1 base, with 9 bases lying between them. This CDR3 region has 13 residues. CDR3: CASSFDGNTEAFF. The CDR3 DNA reads TGTGCCAGCAGTTTTGATGGGAACACTGAAGCTTTCTTT.

V gene TRBV11-2 combines with J gene TRBJ2-3; D might be TRBD1 or TRBD2, each matching 5 bases. The CDR3 consists of 17 residues. CDR1 is SGHAT, CDR2 FQNNGV, per germline. V was pared by 1 base and J by 0 bases, with 14 bases between. The CDR3 DNA follows: TGTGCCAGCAGCTTAGTTTCGGGGCAGGTTAGCACAGATACGCAGTATTTT. Amino acid sequence: CASSLVSGQVSTDTQYF.

The chain combines TRBV29-1 with TRBJ2-5; D remains ambiguous. V was pared by 6 bases and J by 1 base, with 9 bases between. In germline, CDR1 is SQVTM, CDR2 ANQGSEA. This CDR3 comprises 12 residues. CDR3 sequence reads: CSVGHRQETQYF. CDR3 sequence (DNA): TGCAGCGTCGGGCATCGCCAAGAGACCCAGTACTTC.

V gene TRBV10-3 combines with J gene TRBJ2-1; D not resolved. V gave up 2 bases and J gave up 4 bases, with 9 bases separating them. Germline CDR1 and CDR2: ENHRY and SYGVKD. The CDR3 extends over 14 amino acids. The CDR3 region has the DNA TGTGCCATCAGTGAGAGGGCAGGATACAATGAGCAGTTCTTC. Its protein product is CAISERAGYNEQFF.

The CDR3 region is CASSYSSYGAPNEQYF. In DNA, the CDR3 is TGTGCCAGCAGTTACTCTTCCTATGGGGCTCCTAACGAGCAGTACTTC. The chain uses TRBV6-6 and TRBJ2-7, with D possibly matching TRBD1 (5 bases). CDR3 length: 16 residues. Germline lookup yields CDR1 MNHNY and CDR2 SVGAGI (reference sequence). The V gene lost 0 bases and the J gene lost 5 bases, with 17 bases spanning the gap.

This sequence joins TRBV30 and TRBJ2-7; D possibly corresponds to TRBD1 (6 bases). The ends were cut back, 3 bases at V and 2 bases at J, with 8 bases in the middle. There are 12 residues in the CDR3. The germline V gene encodes CDR1 GTSNPN and CDR2 SVGIG (reference sequence). The CDR3, as DNA: TGTGCCTGGAGGCAGGGGACCTACGAGCAGTACTTC. Its translation: CAWRQGTYEQYF. Supplemented by reference TRBV30 and TRBJ2-7, the full variable domain reads SQTIHQWPATLVQPVGSPLSLECTVEGTSNPNLYWYRQAAGRGLQLLFYSVGIGQISSEVPQNLSASRPQDRQFILSSKKLLLSDSGFYLCAWRQGTYEQYFGPGTRLTVT.

This chain connects TRBV10-3 to TRBJ2-2, with 8 bases that match TRBD1. V was pared by 7 bases and J by 0 bases, with 7 bases of the junction left unmatched. The CDR3 spans 16 residues. Germline CDR1 ENHRY, CDR2 SYGVKD. The CDR3 is CAITPGQGANTGELFF. The CDR3 bases are TGTGCCATCACCCCTGGACAGGGAGCGAACACCGGGGAGCTGTTTTTT.

The chain links TRBV13 to TRBJ2-1; 10 bases agree with TRBD2. There are 15 residues in the CDR3. In germline, CDR1 is PRHDT, CDR2 FYEKMQ (reference sequence). Trimming removed 5 bases from V and 7 bases from J; junction bases left unmatched: 8. The CDR3 coding sequence is TGTGCCAGCAGCCCAACCCCGGGACTAGCGAATGAGCAGTTCTTC. Protein product: CASSPTPGLANEQFF.

The chain employs TRBV27 and TRBJ2-1; 7 bases are shared with TRBD1. The germline V gene encodes CDR1 MNHEY and CDR2 SMNVEV (reference sequence). V gave up 5 bases and J gave up 8 bases; unmatched junction bases: 9. CDR3 length equals 14 residues. The CDR3 here is CASSPPGGPDEQFF. In DNA form, the CDR3 reads TGTGCCAGCAGTCCACCAGGGGGTCCTGATGAGCAGTTCTTC.

For this clone: Other DNA sequences from this sample encode an identical CDR3 as well. DNA for the CDR3: TGCGCCAGCAGCCAAGATCGGTTTAGCAATCAGCCCCAGCATTTT. Its protein product is CASSQDRFSNQPQHF. The chain links TRBV4-3 to TRBJ1-5; D uncertain. The CDR3 has 15 residues. CDR1 is LGHNA, CDR2 YSLEER, per germline. V shed 0 bases and J shed 0 bases, with 6 bases lying between them.

This rearrangement joins TRBV5-1 to TRBJ2-5; TRBD1 might be the D (6 bases). CDR1 and CDR2 (germline): SGHRS, YFSETQ. The length of the CDR3 is 12 residues. V was clipped by 8 bases and J by 5 bases, with 13 bases between them. The CDR3 sequence is CASNRDEETQYF. The CDR3 DNA is TGCGCCAGTAACAGGGATGAGGAGACCCAGTACTTC.

This chain links TRBV7-8 with TRBJ2-7; D possibly corresponds to TRBD2 (6 bases). Trimming cost V 5 bases and J 3 bases, with 26 bases left between them. Germline loops: CDR1 SGHVS, CDR2 FQNEAQ. The length of the CDR3 is 18 residues. CDR3 DNA sequence: TGTGCCAGCAGCCACTTAGTCGGTCGGGGACTCCCACACTACGAGCAGTACTTC. Its protein product is CASSHLVGRGLPHYEQYF.

This clone was observed a few times. The chain joins TRBV6-1 to TRBJ2-7; the D gene could be TRBD1 or TRBD2 (6 bases each). The CDR3 consists of 15 residues. Trimming left V 4 bases short and J 6 bases short, with 19 bases between. Germline-derived CDR1 and CDR2 are MNHNS and SASEGT. This chain's CDR3 is CASSGSGAAQGEQYF. The CDR3 DNA reads as TGTGCCAGCAGTGGCTCGGGGGCAGCTCAGGGCGAGCAGTACTTC.

This clone came up once. The chain couples TRBV14 to TRBJ2-6; D is ambiguous. This CDR3 region has 15 residues. With 7 bases removed from V and 3 bases from J, the gap between germline ends came to 13 bases. Germline V gene sequence: CDR1 SGHDN, CDR2 FVKESK. CDR3 DNA: TGTGCCAGCACCCTAGGTCAGGTTGGGGCCAACGTCCTGACTTTC. It codes for CASTLGQVGANVLTF.

The V call is TRBV29-1, the J call TRBJ2-3; no definite D call. This CDR3 has 13 residues. Trimming left V 6 bases short and J 1 base short, with 11 bases between. CDR1 is SQVTM and CDR2 is ANQGSEA in the germline V gene. CDR3 bases: TGCAGCGTGGCGGCCGGAGGCACAGATACGCAGTATTTT. This codes for CSVAAGGTDTQYF.

This clone was observed a single time. The chain is built from TRBV7-2 and TRBJ2-7; weak D call: TRBD1 (5 bases). Germline CDR1 is SGHTA and CDR2 is FQGNSA. The germline V and J ends were trimmed by 5 bases and 3 bases, with 11 bases remaining between them. The CDR3 is 13 residues long. The CDR3 loop is CASSRGFSYEQYF. For the CDR3, the DNA is TGTGCCAGCAGCAGGGGTTTTAGCTACGAGCAGTACTTC.